The 24 T cell receptor beta chains below come from one sample, sequenced in a study of blood T cell repertoires in COVID-19. Here immunoSEQ multiplex PCR was the method, and the copy in TCRdb shows in-frame clones only, minus some. The sample has about 310,000 clones; around 86% are singletons. Sequencing was performed on peripheral blood. These TCRs come from a man aged 50-60 years with active or convalescent COVID-19.

This chain joins TRBV18 and TRBJ1-1; D perhaps matches TRBD1 (5 bases). This CDR3 spans 13 amino acids. Germline-derived CDR1 and CDR2 are KGHSH and LQKENI. Trimming removed 0 bases from V and 7 bases from J, with 9 bases in between. CDR3 loop: CASSPPGQGEAFF. CDR3 bases: TGTGCCAGCTCACCACCTGGGCAGGGTGAAGCTTTCTTT.

The chain couples TRBV6-5 to TRBJ1-4; 7 bases align to TRBD1. CDR1 is MNHEY and CDR2 is SVGAGI in the germline V gene. The CDR3 is made up of 13 amino acids. The junction had 6 bases not matched to a gene; V was cut back by 6 bases and J by 8 bases. CDR3 sequence reads: CASSLTGREKLFF. The CDR3 DNA sequence: TGTGCCAGCAGCCTGACAGGGAGAGAAAAACTGTTTTTT.

V gene TRBV28 combines with J gene TRBJ2-2, with TRBD2 as a possible D gene (5 bases). There are 14 residues in the CDR3. Trimming pared 5 bases from V and 4 bases from J, leaving 11 bases between. Germline V gene data show CDR1 as MDHEN and CDR2 as SYDVKM. CDR3 in amino acids: CASSPPGVTGELFF. The CDR3, as DNA: TGTGCCAGCAGTCCTCCCGGGGTCACCGGGGAGCTGTTTTTT.

In the case of this clone: At the DNA level, this CDR3 is encoded by other sequences in the same sample as well. The V and J genes are TRBV28 and TRBJ1-1, with TRBD1 as a possible D gene (5 bases). Germline assignment: CDR1 MDHEN and CDR2 SYDVKM. V was clipped by 4 bases and J by 4 bases, with 7 bases between them. This CDR3 contains 12 residues. The CDR3 sequence is CASSSGGTEAFF. The CDR3 DNA is TGTGCCAGCAGTTCCGGGGGCACTGAAGCTTTCTTT. The full variable domain, with the rest looked up from reference TRBV28 and TRBJ1-1, is DVKVTQSSRYLVKRTGEKVFLECVQDMDHENMFWYRQDPGLGLRLIYFSYDVKMKEKGDIPEGYSVSREKKERFSLILESASTNQTSMYLCASSSGGTEAFFGQGTRLTVV.

This clone was recorded only once. V and J are TRBV11-2 and TRBJ1-3; the D gene is possibly TRBD1 (5 bases). Germline assignment: CDR1 SGHAT and CDR2 FQNNGV. This CDR3 is built from 16 residues. With 5 bases removed from V and 0 bases from J, the gap between germline ends came to 14 bases. The CDR3 bases are TGTGCCAGCAGCCGGGGGAGTCCTCGCTCTGGAAACACCATATATTTT. This encodes CASSRGSPRSGNTIYF.

The J gene is TRBJ2-3, the V gene TRBV6-5, with TRBD2 matching 11 bases. Trimming removed 4 bases from V and 4 bases from J; junction bases left unmatched: 7. Germline-derived CDR1 and CDR2 are MNHEY and SVGAGI. The length of the CDR3 is 16 residues. The CDR3 DNA sequence: TGTGCCAGCAGTTCGACTAGCGGGGTTAGACCAGATACGCAGTATTTT. Translation: CASSSTSGVRPDTQYF.

The rearrangement uses TRBV4-2 and TRBJ1-6, with TRBD1 matching 7 bases. V gave up 3 bases and J gave up 6 bases; unmatched junction bases: 2. CDR1 LGHNA and CDR2 YNFKEQ come from the germline V gene. This CDR3 is 14 amino acids long. In DNA form, the CDR3 reads TGTGCCAGCAGCCAGGGACAGCGTAATTCACCCCTCCACTTT. It translates to CASSQGQRNSPLHF.

V is TRBV11-1 and J is TRBJ2-7, with D maybe TRBD1 (5 bases). Deletions cut 2 bases from V and 6 bases from J, with 14 bases between. The CDR3 contains 14 residues. Germline V CDR1 and CDR2: SGHAT, FQDESV (reference sequence). The CDR3 DNA follows: TGTGCCAGCAGCTTACTTCAGGGATTAAGCGAGCAGTACTTC. It specifies CASSLLQGLSEQYF.

The J gene is TRBJ1-6, the V gene TRBV3-1 (or the pseudogene TRBV3-2); 9 bases are shared with TRBD1. V was clipped by 1 base and J by 5 bases; unmatched bases: 6. This CDR3 spans 17 amino acids. Looked up from germline, CDR1 is LGHDT and CDR2 is YNNKEL (reference sequence). CDR3 amino acids: CASSQGTRTGDNSPLHF. In nucleotides, the CDR3 is TGTGCCAGCAGCCAAGGAACCAGGACAGGGGATAATTCACCCCTCCACTTT.

The V and J genes are TRBV3-1 (or the pseudogene TRBV3-2) and TRBJ2-7; 12 bases align to TRBD2. The V gene's germline CDR1 is LGHDT and CDR2 YNNKEL (reference sequence). Trimming removed 1 base from V and 6 bases from J; junction bases left unmatched: 7. This CDR3 has 16 amino acids. Written as DNA, the CDR3 is TGTGCCAGCAGCCAAGGCCGACTAGCGGGAGCAGGCGAGCAGTACTTC. Translated: CASSQGRLAGAGEQYF.

Turning to this clone: Other DNA sequences from this sample encode an identical CDR3 as well. The rearrangement links TRBV3-1 (or the pseudogene TRBV3-2) to TRBJ2-3; D ambiguous. The germline V gene encodes CDR1 LGHDT and CDR2 YNNKEL (reference sequence). Between the trimmed V and J ends, which lost 0 bases and 6 bases, there was a span of 4 bases. The CDR3 is 12 residues long. In DNA form, the CDR3 reads TGTGCCAGCAGCCAAGATCGGGATACGCAGTATTTT. Protein product: CASSQDRDTQYF.

The chain is built from TRBV3-1 (or the pseudogene TRBV3-2) and TRBJ1-4; TRBD1 matches 8 bases. The V segment lost 5 bases and the J segment 7 bases; nucleotides outside the gene matches: 6. The CDR3 loop spans 14 amino acids. Germline V gives CDR1 LGHDT, CDR2 YNNKEL (reference sequence). DNA of the CDR3: TGTGCCAGCAGCTTGACCGGGACAGGTGAAAAACTGTTTTTT. Translating it yields CASSLTGTGEKLFF.

This chain links TRBV27 with TRBJ1-1, with a possible D match to TRBD1 (5 bases). V lost 6 bases to trimming and J lost 6 bases, with 20 bases between them. The germline V gene has CDR1 MNHEY and CDR2 SMNVEV (reference sequence). The CDR3 spans 15 residues. In nucleotides, the CDR3 is TGTGCCAGCAGATCCAACAGGCCAGAATATTCTGAAGCTTTCTTT. Protein sequence: CASRSNRPEYSEAFF.

This chain joins TRBV15 and TRBJ2-1; 8 bases align to TRBD1. With V trimmed by 0 bases and J by 6 bases, 7 bases remained unmatched. CDR3 length: 16 residues. Germline V gene sequence: CDR1 LNHNV, CDR2 YYDKDF (reference sequence). The CDR3 sequence is CATSRDQGQASNEQFF. Written as DNA, the CDR3 is TGTGCCACCAGCAGAGATCAGGGACAGGCCTCCAATGAGCAGTTCTTC. Based on the CDR3 plus reference TRBV15 and TRBJ2-1, the full variable domain is DAMVIQNPRYQVTQFGKPVTLSCSQTLNHNVMYWYQQKSSQAPKLLFHYYDKDFNNEADTPDNFQSRRPNTSFCFLDIRSPGLGDTAMYLCATSRDQGQASNEQFFGPGTRLTVL.

The chain recombines TRBV10-3 with TRBJ2-1; TRBD1 is a possible D gene (5 bases). V was shortened by 2 bases and J by 2 bases, with 10 bases between the two germline ends. From germline, CDR1 is ENHRY and CDR2 SYGVKD. CDR3 length: 15 residues. The CDR3 nucleotides read TGTGCCATCAGTGAGGAAGACAGAACCTACAATGAGCAGTTCTTC. Protein sequence: CAISEEDRTYNEQFF.

The chain carries TRBV6-6 and TRBJ1-3; 7 bases map to TRBD1. CDR1 is MNHNY, CDR2 SVGAGI, per germline (reference sequence). J gave up 0 bases and V 6 bases, and 8 bases lay outside the gene matches. The CDR3 is made up of 16 amino acids. This chain's CDR3 is CASSLRPGGSGNTIYF. CDR3 bases: TGTGCCAGCAGCCTCCGCCCAGGGGGCTCTGGAAACACCATATATTTT.

The chain uses TRBV5-1 and TRBJ1-4; D gene uncertain. The CDR3 has 15 amino acids. Germline-derived CDR1 and CDR2 are SGHRS and YFSETQ. V lost 3 bases, J lost 5 bases, and 14 bases lay in between. The CDR3 DNA sequence: TGCGCCAGCAGCTATACTGGAGCAAGAAATGAAAAACTGTTTTTT. It yields the protein CASSYTGARNEKLFF. The variable domain in full, completed from reference TRBV5-1 and TRBJ1-4, reads KAGVTQTPRYLIKTRGQQVTLSCSPISGHRSVSWYQQTPGQGLQFLFEYFSETQRNKGNFPGRFSGRQFSNSRSEMNVSTLELGDSALYLCASSYTGARNEKLFFGSGTQLSVL.

The rearrangement links TRBV11-2 to TRBJ2-6, with 7 bases that match TRBD1. J was trimmed by 0 bases and V by 5 bases; bases with no gene match: 13. Germline CDR1 and CDR2: SGHAT and FQNNGV. The CDR3 consists of 19 residues. As DNA, the CDR3 is TGTGCCAGCAGCACGAACCCCAGGACAGGCGGCTCTGGGGCCAACGTCCTGACTTTC. Its protein is CASSTNPRTGGSGANVLTF.

Worth noting for this clone: The same CDR3 also results from other DNA sequences found in this sample. This sequence joins TRBV27 and TRBJ1-1, with a tentative D call TRBD1 (5 bases). The CDR3 is 13 residues long. V lost 8 bases and J 0 bases, leaving 10 bases between the germline ends. Germline V gene data show CDR1 as MNHEY and CDR2 as SMNVEV (reference sequence). The CDR3 region is CASRGYLNTEAFF. The CDR3 coding sequence is TGTGCCAGCCGGGGGTACTTGAACACTGAAGCTTTCTTT.

The gene calls are TRBV15 and TRBJ2-1, with no clear D. The CDR3 totals 16 residues. In germline, CDR1 is LNHNV, CDR2 YYDKDF (reference sequence). Trimming cost V 3 bases and J 2 bases, with 14 bases left between them. The CDR3 spells CATSSESFPTYNEQFF. The CDR3 DNA reads TGTGCCACCAGCAGTGAATCCTTTCCTACCTACAATGAGCAGTTCTTC.

The CDR3 spells CASSYSITAATNEKLFF. DNA for the CDR3: TGTGCCAGCAGTTACTCGATTACAGCCGCAACTAATGAAAAACTGTTTTTT. The V call is TRBV6-2 or TRBV6-3, the J call TRBJ1-4; unclear D gene. V shed 0 bases and J shed 0 bases, with 11 bases lying between them. CDR3 size: 17 residues. From germline, CDR1 is MNHEY and CDR2 SVGEGT.

The chain combines TRBV6-5 with TRBJ1-1; 7 nucleotides align to TRBD1. The CDR3 sequence is 14 residues long. With 6 bases clipped from V and 2 bases from J, the junction kept 6 bases outside the gene matches. Germline loops: CDR1 MNHEY, CDR2 SVGAGI. CDR3 residues: CASSKTGFNTEAFF. CDR3 nucleotides: TGTGCCAGCAGCAAGACAGGGTTCAACACTGAAGCTTTCTTT.

This chain connects TRBV10-3 to TRBJ2-2, with D maybe TRBD1 (6 bases). V lost 3 bases to trimming and J lost 3 bases, with 11 bases between them. Germline CDR1 is ENHRY and CDR2 is SYGVKD. This CDR3 region has 15 residues. The CDR3 sequence: CAISEQGRDTGELFF. CDR3 DNA: TGTGCCATCAGTGAACAGGGCCGTGACACCGGGGAGCTGTTTTTT.

The rearrangement links TRBV6-5 to TRBJ2-7; 7 bases agree with TRBD1. From germline, CDR1 is MNHEY and CDR2 SVGAGI. V lost 8 bases, J lost 2 bases, and 9 bases stayed unmatched. There are 14 residues in the CDR3. The CDR3 DNA is TGTGCCAGCGTCTTGACAGGGAGAACCTACGAGCAGTACTTC. Residues: CASVLTGRTYEQYF.